The 30 T cell receptor beta chains below were found in one sample sequenced in a study of post-analysis software for immune sequencing data. General study findings and limits: TRBV5-6, TRBV5-1 and TRBV20-1 were among 4 or 5 TRBV segments more frequent in patients than controls.

No antigen has been identified for these receptors. Libraries were made from TCR beta cDNA, and they carried unique molecular identifiers. TCRdb re-derived calls from the PCR reads in MiXCR, one entry per CDR3 protein. The sample holds about 560,000 distinct CDR3 sequences; around 47% are singletons and the top ten take over 1.5%. The sequenced sample was blood. All receptors derive from a girl between 10 and 17 years old with multiple sclerosis.

V gene TRBV7-9 combines with J gene TRBJ2-7; D might be TRBD1 (5 bases). V was pared by 2 bases and J by 7 bases, with 9 bases between. Germline V CDR1 and CDR2: SEHNR, FQNEAQ (reference sequence). This CDR3 is built from 12 residues. CDR3 DNA sequence: TGTGCCAGCAGCTTAAACAGGCGGGAGCAGTACTTC. It is translated as CASSLNRREQYF.

The chain recombines TRBV5-1 with TRBJ1-2, with a possible D match to TRBD1 (5 bases). Germline CDR1 reads SGHRS; CDR2 reads YFSETQ. V lost 6 bases, J lost 4 bases, and 16 bases lay in between. CDR3 length: 14 residues. This CDR3 is CASTRDERGYGYTF. In nucleotides, the CDR3 is TGCGCCAGCACCCGGGACGAAAGGGGCTATGGCTACACCTTC.

This clonotype was picked up a small number of times. The gene calls are TRBV2 and TRBJ1-5, with D unresolved. Trimming stripped 6 bases from V and 6 bases from J, with 12 bases between. The CDR3 length is 13 residues. In germline, CDR1 is SNHLY, CDR2 FYNNEI. Here the CDR3 DNA reads TGTGCCAGCAGGGAAAACGGGCCTCAGCCCCAGCATTTT. As protein: CASRENGPQPQHF.

This clonotype was found a few times. The chain employs TRBV20-1 and TRBJ1-2, with TRBD1 matching 9 bases. The length of the CDR3 is 14 residues. CDR1 is DFQATT, CDR2 SNEGSKA, per germline (reference sequence). V lost 0 bases to trimming and J lost 2 bases; unmatched junction nucleotides: 1. In DNA form, the CDR3 reads TGCAGTGCTAGAGAGGGACAGGGAAACTATGGCTACACCTTC. This sequence encodes CSAREGQGNYGYTF.

This clonotype was detected only a few times. J is TRBJ2-3 and V is TRBV12-3 or TRBV12-4, with unresolved D. The CDR3 consists of 14 residues. V dropped 2 bases and J dropped 4 bases, with 10 bases sitting between them. The CDR3 sequence is CASSLLGISDTQYF. The CDR3 DNA sequence: TGTGCCAGCAGTTTACTGGGTATCTCAGATACGCAGTATTTT.

V gene TRBV20-1 combines with J gene TRBJ2-7; 7 bases line up with TRBD2. The J segment lost 1 base and the V segment lost 5 bases, leaving 5 bases of the junction unmatched. This CDR3 has 13 amino acids. Germline CDR1 DFQATT, CDR2 SNEGSKA (reference sequence). The CDR3 reads CSALRDYSYEQYF. The CDR3 bases are TGCAGTGCTCTACGGGACTATTCCTACGAGCAGTACTTC.

Written as DNA, the CDR3 is TGTGCCACCAGTGATACTAACAGGGGGTCGAAGACCCAGTACTTC. Translated, it gives CATSDTNRGSKTQYF. The chain employs TRBV24-1 and TRBJ2-7; 8 positions agree with TRBD1. The DNA end favors TRBJ2-5, so the J call may be wrong. CDR1 is KGHDR, CDR2 SFDVKD, per germline. This CDR3 comprises 15 residues.

V is TRBV12-3 or TRBV12-4 and J is TRBJ2-1; TRBD2 might be the D (5 bases). V was trimmed by 4 bases and J by 0 bases, leaving 13 bases between them. The CDR3 covers 16 residues. The CDR3 spells CASSSRDPSSYNEQFF. CDR3 sequence (DNA): TGTGCCAGCAGTTCCCGGGATCCCAGCTCCTACAATGAGCAGTTCTTC.

V gene TRBV5-1 combines with J gene TRBJ2-1; 9 bases match TRBD1. The CDR3 runs to 15 residues. V was clipped by 2 bases and J by 7 bases; unmatched bases: 7. Germline V gene sequence: CDR1 SGHRS, CDR2 YFSETQ. The CDR3 DNA reads TGCGCCAGCAGCTTAGGGACAGGGTCCCTTAATGAGCAGTTCTTC. Residues: CASSLGTGSLNEQFF.

This clonotype was seen a few times. V is TRBV10-2 and J is TRBJ2-7; D call uncertain. The germline V and J ends were trimmed by 3 bases and 1 base, with 10 bases remaining between them. The germline gives CDR1 WSHSY, CDR2 SAAADI. The length of the CDR3 is 14 residues. The CDR3 spells CASSDVVLSYEQYF. As DNA, the CDR3 is TGCGCCAGCAGTGACGTCGTGTTGTCCTACGAGCAGTACTTC.

The J gene is TRBJ1-5, the V gene TRBV30; 11 bases agree with TRBD1. Trimming removed 3 bases from V and 7 bases from J; junction bases left unmatched: 11. CDR1 and CDR2 from the germline V gene are GTSNPN and SVGIG (reference sequence). The CDR3 sequence is 16 residues long. The CDR3 DNA is TGTGCCTGGAGCGTCCCGGGACAGGGGGGTGGCCAGCCCCAGCATTTT. Residues: CAWSVPGQGGGQPQHF.

The chain couples TRBV3-1 to TRBJ1-3; TRBD1 agrees at 7 bases. Germline-derived CDR1 and CDR2 are LGHDT and YNNKEL (reference sequence). V dropped 4 bases and J dropped 4; count of bases not matched to a gene: 7. The CDR3 sequence is 15 residues long. The CDR3 DNA sequence: TGTGCCAGCAGCCGCTGGCCGGGACAGGGAAACACCATATATTTT. Its translation: CASSRWPGQGNTIYF.

Details on this clonotype: Its ends do not fully match the called genes, so a read error is possible. The V gene is TRBV4-3, the J gene TRBJ2-7; D might be TRBD2 (6 bases). With the DNA end fitting TRBJ2-4 better, the J assignment may be wrong. Germline CDR1 reads LGHNA; CDR2 reads YSLEER. The CDR3 contains 16 residues. The CDR3 bases are TGCGTCAGCAGCCAAGATCCGGGCGGGACGGGGGACATTCAGTACTTC. Protein product: CVSSQDPGGTGDIQYF.

V and J are TRBV12-3 or TRBV12-4 and TRBJ2-4, with D maybe TRBD2 (5 bases). The CDR3 is made up of 13 amino acids. V was shortened by 3 bases and J by 8 bases, with 11 bases between the two germline ends. The CDR3 DNA sequence: TGTGCCAGCAGTTTTAGCGCTAGGGACATTCAGTACTTC. It translates to CASSFSARDIQYF.

The rearrangement joins TRBV4-1 to TRBJ1-2; possible D gene TRBD1, 5 bases. This CDR3 has 18 amino acids. The V end lost 1 base, the J end lost 0 bases, and 18 bases lay between the germline ends. Germline V gene sequence: CDR1 MGHRA, CDR2 YSYEKL. The CDR3, as DNA: TGCGCCAGCAGCCAAGGGCAGCACAGGAGGGAAGCTAACTATGGCTACACCTTC. Its protein is CASSQGQHRREANYGYTF.

The rearrangement joins TRBV12-3 or TRBV12-4 to TRBJ1-4; no clear D gene. The CDR3 contains 13 residues. Trimming left V 3 bases short and J 8 bases short, with 10 bases between. CDR3 protein: CASSFYSLEKLFF. The DNA for the CDR3 is TGTGCCAGCAGTTTTTACAGCCTGGAAAAACTGTTTTTT.

A note on this clonotype: At one of its ends the junction is not consistent with the germline gene, which may arise from a read error. This chain joins TRBV10-3 and TRBJ2-2, with D perhaps TRBD2 (5 bases). Germline assignment: CDR1 ENHRY and CDR2 SYGVKD. This CDR3 is built from 12 residues. CDR3 coding DNA: TGTGCCATCAGTGGACCCACCGGGGAGTTGTTTTTT. It translates to CAISGPTGELFF.

The V and J genes are TRBV5-4 and TRBJ2-5, with D perhaps TRBD1 (5 bases). This CDR3 comprises 12 residues. V lost 5 bases and J 4 bases, leaving 9 bases between the germline ends. Germline values: CDR1 SGHNT, CDR2 YYREEE (reference sequence). The CDR3: CASRFDRETQYF. The CDR3 nucleotides read TGTGCCAGCAGGTTTGACAGAGAGACCCAGTACTTC.

This clonotype has a handful of counts. The chain couples TRBV10-3 to TRBJ2-7; 7 bases agree with TRBD1. In germline, CDR1 is ENHRY, CDR2 SYGVKD. Germline trimming cut 5 bases from V and 3 bases from J; bases unmatched to any gene: 10. The CDR3 extends over 15 amino acids. This CDR3 is CAISTLDREIYEQYF. The CDR3 DNA is TGTGCCATCAGTACCCTTGACAGGGAAATCTACGAGCAGTACTTC.

The chain combines TRBV5-1 with TRBJ2-1; 11 bases are shared with TRBD1. After removal of 4 bases from V and 10 bases from J, the junction contained 10 bases not matched to a gene. Germline V CDR1 and CDR2: SGHRS, YFSETQ. The CDR3 consists of 15 residues. The chain's CDR3 is CASSAGTGGPGEQFF. Here the CDR3 DNA reads TGCGCCAGCAGCGCCGGGACAGGGGGTCCCGGGGAGCAGTTCTTC.

The CDR3 DNA follows: TGCGCCAGCGGGGGACAGGGGATCCATGAGCAGTTCTTC. Amino acids: CASGGQGIHEQFF. This chain uses TRBV5-1 with TRBJ2-1, with 10 bases that match TRBD1. CDR3 length equals 13 residues. Germline V gives CDR1 SGHRS, CDR2 YFSETQ. Trimming took 7 bases from V and 8 from J; bases not matched to a gene: 6.

The chain uses TRBV10-3 and TRBJ2-3; possibly TRBD2 for D (6 bases). Deletions cut 6 bases from V and 0 bases from J, with 19 bases between. Germline CDR1 and CDR2: ENHRY and SYGVKD. This CDR3 spans 17 amino acids. The CDR3 loop is CAIRTAYTTSSTDTQYF. CDR3 coding DNA: TGTGCCATCAGGACCGCCTACACAACTAGCAGCACAGATACGCAGTATTTT.

The chain carries TRBV6-6 and TRBJ2-1; D possibly matches TRBD1 or TRBD2 (5 bases each). From germline, CDR1 is MNHNY and CDR2 SVGAGI (reference sequence). This CDR3 contains 13 residues. Deletions cut 5 bases from V and 6 bases from J, with 11 bases between. CDR3 DNA: TGTGCCAGCAGTAGCCGGGGCTCCAATGAGCAGTTCTTC. Protein product: CASSSRGSNEQFF.

V and J are TRBV5-6 and TRBJ2-3; TRBD1 agrees at 9 bases. V gave up 4 bases and J gave up 0 bases; unmatched junction bases: 9. This CDR3 comprises 17 residues. CDR1 and CDR2 (germline): SGHDT, YYEEEE. For the CDR3, the DNA is TGTGCCAGCAGCGTGGACAGGGGTGCATCTAGCACAGATACGCAGTATTTT. This encodes CASSVDRGASSTDTQYF.

V and J are TRBV20-1 and TRBJ2-1; no definite D call. Trimming stripped 0 bases from V and 7 bases from J, with 19 bases between. Germline V gives CDR1 DFQATT, CDR2 SNEGSKA (reference sequence). CDR3 size: 16 residues. The CDR3 DNA reads TGCAGTGCTAGAGATCAAGGGCGGAACGAGCGAAATGAGCAGTTCTTC. This translates into CSARDQGRNERNEQFF.

The CDR3 loop is CASSLVQGQPQHF. The CDR3, as DNA: TGTGCCAGCAGCTTGGTACAGGGCCAGCCCCAGCATTTT. The chain uses TRBV11-2 and TRBJ1-5; D may be TRBD1 (6 bases). This CDR3 contains 13 residues. Trimming removed 3 bases from V and 7 bases from J, with 10 bases in between. CDR1 is SGHAT, CDR2 FQNNGV, per germline.

The V gene is TRBV5-1, the J gene TRBJ1-1; D is possibly TRBD1 (5 bases). With 3 bases removed from V and 1 base from J, the gap between germline ends came to 10 bases. Germline CDR1 SGHRS, CDR2 YFSETQ. The CDR3 sequence is 14 residues long. The CDR3 nucleotides read TGCGCCAGCAGCTGGGTCGGGGGGAACACTGAAGCTTTCTTT. This sequence encodes CASSWVGGNTEAFF.

The V call is TRBV5-1, the J call TRBJ2-1, with 8 bases matching TRBD2. J was trimmed by 8 bases and V by 3 bases; bases with no gene match: 13. This CDR3 is built from 16 residues. Per germline, CDR1 SGHRS and CDR2 YFSETQ. CDR3 DNA: TGCGCCAGCAGCTCCACTAGGGTAGCGGGATATCATGAGCAGTTCTTC. Translation: CASSSTRVAGYHEQFF.

The rearrangement links TRBV6-1 to TRBJ1-5; 7 nucleotides align to TRBD1. V was clipped by 4 bases and J by 6 bases; unmatched bases: 6. There are 14 residues in the CDR3. Germline assignment: CDR1 MNHNS and CDR2 SASEGT. CDR3 sequence (DNA): TGTGCCAGCAGTGCAGGGGGTTTAACTCAGCCCCAGCATTTT. Translating it yields CASSAGGLTQPQHF.

The chain is built from TRBV29-1 and TRBJ2-1; D ambiguous. The CDR3 consists of 12 residues. Trimming shortened V by 8 bases and J by 2 bases, and 10 bases separated the two germline ends. Germline CDR1 and CDR2: SQVTM and ANQGSEA. CDR3 DNA sequence: TGCAGCCCCATCGACGCCTACAATGAGCAGTTCTTC. Residues: CSPIDAYNEQFF.